The 29 T cell receptor beta chains below all came from one sample that was sequenced in a study of regulatory T cells in long-lasting Graves disease (dated by TCRdb to 2020 to 2022). The time point label, as the study defines it: newly diagnosed GD, antithyroid drugs for less than 3 months. For both TCR sequencing and RNA sequencing, RNA was extracted from PBMCs in TRIzol. Library construction relied on multiplex PCR. Instrument on record: Illumina HiSeq 4000. CDR3 regions were amplified by Arm-PCR with iRepertoire HTBI primers to construct TCR beta libraries. TCRdb reworked the public reads: Q25 trimming with fastp, MiXCR clone assembly, productive beta chains retained. Duplicate CDR3 protein sequences are folded into a single record with the most common DNA and genes. The sample table lists about 500,000 distinct CDR3 sequences, more than 10% of them with a count of one. Together, the top ten hold roughly 8.2% of the sample.

Separately, the same data were catalogued under a study of T cells in Graves' hyperthyroidism and ophthalmopathy.

Sequenced material: peripheral blood mononuclear cells (PBMCs), taken at new diagnosis, from a patient treated with antithyroid drugs. The receptor source for this set is a woman in her thirties with Graves disease. Donor details come from another sample of the same person, matched by shared clones.

This clonotype has ten or more counts. The chain is built from TRBV10-3 and TRBJ1-5; a weak D match, TRBD1 (5 bases). This CDR3 region has 14 residues. The V end was cut by 6 bases, the J end by 4 bases, with 13 bases between. From germline, CDR1 is ENHRY and CDR2 SYGVKD. CDR3 in amino acids: CAIRFAGVNQPQHF. CDR3 sequence (DNA): TGTGCCATCAGATTCGCGGGGGTTAATCAGCCCCAGCATTTT.

The V gene is TRBV19, the J gene TRBJ2-5, with TRBD2 matching over 9 bases. The J call may be mistaken, given a closer DNA end match to TRBJ2-1. This CDR3 is 15 amino acids long. Per germline, CDR1 LNHDA and CDR2 SQIVND (reference sequence). The CDR3 DNA follows: TGTGCCAGTAACCCGACTAGCGGAGGACACAATGAGCAGTTCTTC. Amino acid sequence: CASNPTSGGHNEQFF.

A remark on this clonotype: The junction differs from germline at one of its ends, possibly a read error. The V and J genes are TRBV11-2 and TRBJ2-3; no clear D gene. Germline CDR1 SGHAT, CDR2 FQNNGV. There are 14 residues in the CDR3. CDR3 nucleotide sequence: TGCGCCAGCAGCCAAGGGCCGTTCACAGATACGCAGTATTTT. It is translated as CASSQGPFTDTQYF.

This sequence joins TRBV6-2 or TRBV6-3 and TRBJ1-1; D ambiguous. The CDR3 length is 12 residues. V was pared by 8 bases and J by 2 bases, with 9 bases between. Germline V gene lookup returns CDR1 MNHEY and CDR2 SVGEGT. The CDR3 coding sequence is TGTGCCAGCCAGAGGGTTAACACTGAAGCTTTCTTT. Protein sequence: CASQRVNTEAFF.

This clonotype was seen many times. The gene calls are TRBV2 and TRBJ1-1; D unresolved. The CDR3 runs 12 residues. The V and J ends lost 8 bases and 3 bases respectively, with 10 bases between them. The germline V gene encodes CDR1 SNHLY and CDR2 FYNNEI. CDR3: CASLDDYTEAFF. The CDR3 nucleotides are TGTGCCAGCCTGGACGACTACACTGAAGCTTTCTTT.

This clonotype was seen many times. This chain connects TRBV2 to TRBJ2-3; TRBD2 might be the D (6 bases). Germline assignment: CDR1 SNHLY and CDR2 FYNNEI. The ends were cut back, 5 bases at V and 2 bases at J, with 14 bases in the middle. CDR3 length: 15 amino acids. CDR3 coding DNA: TGTGCCAGCAGTATCGAGCGGGCGGCCACAGATACGCAGTATTTT. Translation: CASSIERAATDTQYF.

This clonotype was picked up many times. V usage is TRBV28 and J usage is TRBJ2-7; the match to TRBD2 covers 14 bases. Unmatched junction bases numbered 11, after V lost 6 bases and J lost 1 base. Germline V gene sequence: CDR1 MDHEN, CDR2 SYDVKM. CDR3 length: 18 residues. This CDR3 reads CASSIRGLAGGRSYEQYF. The CDR3, as DNA: TGTGCCAGCAGCATCAGAGGACTAGCGGGAGGTCGATCCTACGAGCAGTACTTC.

This clonotype was counted many times. The rearrangement links TRBV28 to TRBJ1-3; D gene unclear. Germline CDR1 and CDR2: MDHEN and SYDVKM. The length of the CDR3 is 15 residues. Deletions cut 6 bases from V and 0 bases from J, with 12 bases between. In nucleotides, the CDR3 is TGTGCCAGCAGCCGCACTTGGAGCTCTGGAAACACCATATATTTT. As protein: CASSRTWSSGNTIYF.

There are many counts of this clonotype. The chain links TRBV28 to TRBJ1-1; D not resolved. This CDR3 comprises 14 residues. The V gene's germline CDR1 is MDHEN and CDR2 SYDVKM. V lost 4 bases and J lost 3, with 12 bases in between. The CDR3 DNA follows: TGTGCCAGCAGTTCGGGCGGCCTTGACACTGAAGCTTTCTTT. This translates into CASSSGGLDTEAFF.

The chain recombines TRBV3-1 with TRBJ2-1; TRBD2 agrees at 15 bases. The V segment lost 4 bases and the J segment 0 bases; nucleotides outside the gene matches: 13. This CDR3 comprises 21 residues. CDR1 and CDR2 from the germline V gene are LGHDT and YNNKEL (reference sequence). The CDR3 loop reads CASSPRLIRTSGRASYNEQFF. In DNA form, the CDR3 reads TGTGCCAGCAGCCCTAGACTGATCCGGACTAGCGGGAGGGCCTCCTACAATGAGCAGTTCTTC.

This clonotype was counted only a few times. The chain employs TRBV19 and TRBJ1-4; no firm D call. Deletions cut 5 bases from V and 8 bases from J, with 18 bases between. The CDR3 totals 15 residues. Germline assignment: CDR1 LNHDA and CDR2 SQIVND (reference sequence). The CDR3 loop reads CASSRDGRFREKLFF. The CDR3 bases are TGTGCCAGTAGTCGTGACGGAAGATTTAGGGAAAAACTGTTTTTT.

The count of this clonotype is one. The V call is TRBV5-1, the J call TRBJ2-5; D unresolved. The germline V gene has CDR1 SGHRS and CDR2 YFSETQ. The ends were cut back, 3 bases at V and 0 bases at J, with 6 bases in the middle. The CDR3 is 13 amino acids. The CDR3, as DNA: TGCGCCAGCAGCTACAGCAACCAAGAGACCCAGTACTTC. It is translated as CASSYSNQETQYF. The full variable domain, rest sourced from reference TRBV5-1 and TRBJ2-5, is KAGVTQTPRYLIKTRGQQVTLSCSPISGHRSVSWYQQTPGQGLQFLFEYFSETQRNKGNFPGRFSGRQFSNSRSEMNVSTLELGDSALYLCASSYSNQETQYFGPGTRLLVL.

This clonotype was seen a handful of times. This sequence joins TRBV18 and TRBJ2-1; 10 bases map to TRBD2. Trimming removed 2 bases from V and 6 bases from J; junction bases left unmatched: 7. Per germline, CDR1 KGHSH and CDR2 LQKENI. This CDR3 region has 16 residues. The CDR3 is CASSPGLAGAGNEQFF. The CDR3 DNA follows: TGTGCCAGCTCACCAGGGCTAGCGGGAGCGGGCAATGAGCAGTTCTTC.

This clonotype has a count of ten or more. The rearrangement uses TRBV6-5 and TRBJ2-6; 10 nucleotides align to TRBD2. This CDR3 spans 18 amino acids. Germline CDR1 and CDR2: MNHEY and SVGAGI. V lost 1 base and J lost 4; bases outside the gene matches: 7. The CDR3 sequence: CASSYWASGRAGANVLTF. The CDR3 DNA is TGTGCCAGCAGTTACTGGGCTAGCGGGAGAGCGGGGGCCAACGTCCTGACTTTC.

This clonotype was detected ten times or more. The V call is TRBV3-1, the J call TRBJ1-6; the D is unclear. V was clipped by 2 bases and J by 8 bases, with 4 bases between them. Germline-derived CDR1 and CDR2 are LGHDT and YNNKEL (reference sequence). The CDR3 runs 12 residues. The CDR3 nucleotides read TGTGCCAGCAGCCAACCGTATTCACCCCTCCACTTT. This gives the protein CASSQPYSPLHF.

V is TRBV29-1 and J is TRBJ1-1; TRBD1 matches at 8 bases. The V segment lost 2 bases and the J segment 3 bases; nucleotides outside the gene matches: 5. The germline CDR1 and CDR2 sequences are SQVTM and ANQGSEA. CDR3 length: 14 amino acids. In DNA form, the CDR3 reads TGCAGCGTTGAATACCAGGGGGCGTACACTGAAGCTTTCTTT. Translating gives CSVEYQGAYTEAFF.

This sequence joins TRBV24-1 and TRBJ2-5; D could derive from TRBD1 or TRBD2 (5 bases each). Trimming cost V 5 bases and J 4 bases, with 13 bases left between them. The CDR3 loop spans 14 amino acids. The germline CDR1 and CDR2 sequences are KGHDR and SFDVKD. The CDR3 bases are TGTGCCACCAGTGCGGGGCCTTGGGGAGAGACCCAGTACTTC. It yields the protein CATSAGPWGETQYF.

This chain uses TRBV27 with TRBJ2-1; 11 positions match TRBD2. From germline, CDR1 is MNHEY and CDR2 SMNVEV (reference sequence). V gave up 2 bases and J gave up 7 bases; unmatched junction bases: 7. The CDR3 length is 16 residues. The CDR3 DNA reads as TGTGCCAGCAGTTTAAGGCTAGCGGGAGGTGGGAATGAGCAGTTCTTC. The encoded protein is CASSLRLAGGGNEQFF.

This clonotype has a handful of counts. The junction and the germline gene differ at one end; a read error may be behind it. V and J are TRBV5-1 and TRBJ2-7; 8 nucleotides agree with TRBD1. This CDR3 is built from 15 residues. Germline-derived CDR1 and CDR2 are SGHRS and YFSETQ. CDR3 nucleotides: TGCGCCAGCAGCTTGGAGACAGGGGATATCTACGAGCTGTACTTC. It translates to CASSLETGDIYELYF.

This clonotype has more than one count but fewer than ten. The rearrangement uses TRBV28 and TRBJ2-2; 11 bases are shared with TRBD2. The CDR3 runs to 14 residues. Trimming removed 8 bases from V and 6 bases from J; junction bases left unmatched: 5. Looked up from germline, CDR1 is MDHEN and CDR2 is SYDVKM. The CDR3 region is CASFLAGGAGELFF. CDR3 coding DNA: TGTGCCAGCTTTCTAGCGGGAGGCGCCGGGGAGCTGTTTTTT.

Many counts were recorded for this clonotype. The genes are TRBV18 and TRBJ2-1, with no clear D. Looked up from germline, CDR1 is KGHSH and CDR2 is LQKENI. V shed 8 bases and J shed 7 bases, with 12 bases lying between them. CDR3 length equals 12 residues. CDR3 nucleotides: TGTGCCAGCGGCCCTACCCTAAATGAGCAGTTCTTC. Protein product: CASGPTLNEQFF.

This clonotype appeared many times. The chain recombines TRBV7-6 with TRBJ2-7; D possibly corresponds to TRBD2 (5 bases). With 1 base removed from V and 6 bases from J, the gap between germline ends came to 10 bases. From germline, CDR1 is SGHVS and CDR2 FNYEAQ. There are 13 residues in the CDR3. CDR3 loop: CASSLGEHGEQYF. The CDR3 nucleotides read TGTGCCAGCAGCTTAGGGGAGCACGGCGAGCAGTACTTC.

This clonotype was observed a handful of times. The chain combines TRBV7-9 with TRBJ2-2; 8 bases agree with TRBD2. The CDR3 spans 17 residues. CDR1 and CDR2 (germline): SEHNR, FQNEAQ (reference sequence). With V trimmed by 0 bases and J by 6 bases, 9 bases remained unmatched. In DNA form, the CDR3 reads TGTGCCAGCAGCTTAGCGCTCGGGACTAGTTTCTCCGGGGAGCTGTTTTTT. Amino acid sequence: CASSLALGTSFSGELFF.

This clonotype was detected ten times or more. The rearrangement uses TRBV13 and TRBJ2-1, with a possible D match to TRBD1 (7 bases). The J call may be mistaken, given a closer DNA end match to TRBJ2-5. The CDR3 is 16 amino acids. Germline V gene sequence: CDR1 PRHDT, CDR2 FYEKMQ (reference sequence). CDR3 loop: CASSLAQGGGQETQYF. CDR3 in DNA: TGTGCCAGCAGCTTAGCCCAGGGGGGCGGACAAGAGACCCAGTACTTC.

This clonotype was counted only a few times. J is TRBJ1-1 and V is TRBV7-9; D call uncertain. CDR1 SEHNR and CDR2 FQNEAQ come from the germline V gene (reference sequence). The CDR3 runs to 13 residues. V was pared by 4 bases and J by 1 base, with 7 bases between. This chain's CDR3 is CASSSPPNTEAFF. Written as DNA, the CDR3 is TGTGCCAGCAGCTCCCCCCCGAACACTGAAGCTTTCTTT.

There are many counts of this clonotype. This rearrangement joins TRBV9 to TRBJ2-3; D not resolved. CDR3 length equals 15 residues. Germline CDR1 and CDR2: SGDLS and YYNGEE. Trimming cost V 0 bases and J 2 bases, with 10 bases left between them. CDR3 DNA sequence: TGTGCCAGCAGCGTAGACGGACGGACCACAGATACGCAGTATTTT. Encoded protein: CASSVDGRTTDTQYF.

This clonotype was detected only once. This may come from a read error, since a much larger clone is one base off. The J gene is TRBJ1-5, the V gene TRBV27, with 9 bases lining up with TRBD1. Trimming took 7 bases from V and 6 from J; bases not matched to a gene: 13. Germline assignment: CDR1 MNHEY and CDR2 SMNVEV (reference sequence). CDR3 length: 16 amino acids. The DNA for the CDR3 is TGTGCCAGCATCTCCGACCGGGACAGGGCCCTTCAGCCCCAGCATTTT. Translating it yields CASISDRDRALQPQHF.

There are many counts of this clonotype. The chain uses TRBV7-2 and TRBJ2-5; TRBD2 aligns across 7 bases. The CDR3 totals 15 residues. V lost 5 bases, J lost 5 bases, and 11 bases stayed unmatched. Germline CDR1 and CDR2: SGHTA and FQGNSA. The CDR3 region is CASSPAGQTWETQYF. The CDR3 bases are TGTGCCAGCAGCCCAGCGGGGCAAACCTGGGAGACCCAGTACTTC.

The V and J genes are TRBV12-3 or TRBV12-4 and TRBJ2-3; 12 nucleotides align to TRBD2. The CDR3 loop spans 16 amino acids. Losses at the gene ends were 6 bases for V and 4 bases for J; bases not matched to a gene: 8. CDR3 region: CASSAHLAGGADTQYF. The CDR3 region has the DNA TGTGCCAGCAGCGCACATCTAGCGGGAGGGGCAGATACGCAGTATTTT.